These 9 T cell receptor beta chains were all obtained from the same sample, sequenced in a study of beta chain features in type 1 diabetes. Expressed TCRB transcripts were sequenced because the isolated RNA had all been reverse transcribed beforehand. TCRdb's copy holds only in-frame clones and misses some; the assay was immunoSEQ multiplex PCR. This table holds 150,000 to 200,000 clones, 7.5% to 9.5% found once. Sample: central memory CD4+ T cells from blood. All receptors come from a woman under 30 in good health.

This clone was picked up a small number of times. The chain carries TRBV7-2 and TRBJ2-1, with 8 bases aligning to TRBD1. V dropped 5 bases and J dropped 10; count of bases not matched to a gene: 13. This CDR3 is 15 amino acids long. The germline CDR1 and CDR2 sequences are SGHTA and FQGNSA. The CDR3 DNA sequence: TGTGCCAGCAGCCAGTCCGGACAGGGAGGTTACGAGCAGTTCTTC. Translated: CASSQSGQGGYEQFF.

The CDR3, as DNA: TGTGCCAGCAGTGAACTAGCGGAAGAGACCCAGTACTTC. It is translated as CASSELAEETQYF. The V call is TRBV6-1, the J call TRBJ2-5; TRBD2 matches 7 bases. V dropped 2 bases and J dropped 3; count of bases not matched to a gene: 0. The length of the CDR3 is 13 residues. Germline V CDR1 and CDR2: MNHNS, SASEGT.

The V call is TRBV18, the J call TRBJ1-4; 7 bases line up with TRBD1. The V gene's germline CDR1 is KGHSH and CDR2 LQKENI. The V gene end was trimmed by 1 base and the J gene end by 7 bases; junction bases not matched to a gene: 6. This CDR3 contains 15 residues. The CDR3 DNA reads as TGTGCCAGCTCACCACAGGGGGCTCGAGGTGAAAAACTGTTTTTT. Its protein product is CASSPQGARGEKLFF. Using reference TRBV18 and TRBJ1-4 for the parts outside the CDR3, the full variable domain is NAGVMQNPRHLVRRRGQEARLRCSPMKGHSHVYWYRQLPEEGLKFMVYLQKENIIDESGMPKERFSAEFPKEGPSILRIQQVVRGDSAAYFCASSPQGARGEKLFFGSGTQLSVL.

The rearrangement joins TRBV7-9 to TRBJ1-1, with D perhaps matching TRBD1 (5 bases). CDR3 size: 13 residues. From germline, CDR1 is SEHNR and CDR2 FQNEAQ (reference sequence). The V end was cut by 7 bases, the J end by 4 bases, with 13 bases between. The CDR3 DNA follows: TGTGCCAGCAACCCCTGGGGGGGCACTGAAGCTTTCTTT. Its translation is CASNPWGGTEAFF.

The chain recombines TRBV5-6 with TRBJ2-3; a weak D match, TRBD2 (6 bases). V was trimmed by 0 bases and J by 0 bases, leaving 11 bases between them. The CDR3 extends over 16 amino acids. Germline loops: CDR1 SGHDT, CDR2 YYEEEE. The CDR3 is CASSLGGGGSTDTQYF. The DNA of the CDR3 is TGTGCCAGCAGCTTGGGAGGTGGGGGGAGCACAGATACGCAGTATTTT.

Ten or more counts support this clone. The gene calls are TRBV25-1 and TRBJ2-5; D unclear. The CDR3 contains 15 residues. Germline CDR1 MGHDK, CDR2 SYGVNS. V was shortened by 0 bases and J by 5 bases, with 13 bases between the two germline ends. The CDR3 sequence: CASSEYGPQTETQYF. The CDR3 nucleotides read TGTGCCAGCAGTGAATACGGTCCACAGACGGAGACCCAGTACTTC. The complete variable domain, with remaining parts taken from reference TRBV25-1 and TRBJ2-5, reads EADIYQTPRYLVIGTGKKITLECSQTMGHDKMYWYQQDPGMELHLIHYSYGVNSTEKGDLSSESTVSRIRTEHFPLTLESARPSHTSQYLCASSEYGPQTETQYFGPGTRLLVL.

This clone was observed many times. V gene TRBV13 combines with J gene TRBJ1-4; 8 positions match TRBD1. J lost 7 bases, V lost 5 bases, and 6 bases had no gene match. Germline V lookup: CDR1 PRHDT, CDR2 FYEKMQ (reference sequence). CDR3 length: 14 residues. The CDR3 DNA reads TGTGCCAGCAGCCCCACAGACAGGGGTGAAAAACTGTTTTTT. It encodes CASSPTDRGEKLFF.

This clone showed up just a few times. J is TRBJ2-5 and V is TRBV10-3; 11 bases line up with TRBD1. The germline gives CDR1 ENHRY, CDR2 SYGVKD. J gave up 4 bases and V 6 bases, and 4 bases lay outside the gene matches. CDR3 length equals 14 residues. This CDR3 reads CAISPGTGGETQYF. DNA of the CDR3: TGTGCCATCAGCCCCGGGACAGGGGGAGAGACCCAGTACTTC.

This sequence joins TRBV11-3 and TRBJ2-1; a weak D match, TRBD2 (5 bases). There are 16 residues in the CDR3. From germline, CDR1 is SGHNT and CDR2 YENEEA. Trimming took 1 base from V and 2 from J, leaving 12 bases between them. DNA of the CDR3: TGTGCCAGCAGCTTAGGTTCGAGCGGTGCCTACAATGAGCAGTTCTTC. Amino acids: CASSLGSSGAYNEQFF.